This TCR beta chain was sequenced during a study of T-cell memory formation after mild COVID-19. Study-level findings and limits: Mostly located in CM and EM were contracting CD4+ clones, with contracting CD8+ clones located in EMRA. While clones contracting from day 15 to 85 were balanced between CD4 and CD8, later expanders leaned CD4+. Unconfirmed was the SARS-CoV-2 specificity of second-wave clones that peaked on day 37.

CDR1 is SGHTA, CDR2 FQGNSA, per germline. The CDR3 is made up of 14 amino acids. V shed 5 bases and J shed 6 bases, with 14 bases lying between them. This clonotype appeared a few times. Its antigen is not known. In TCRdb, the 5' RACE reads were re-called with MiXCR into one record per CDR3 protein. Here the sample spans under 250,000 distinct CDR3 sequences, 9.5% being singletons. The chain joins TRBV7-2 to TRBJ2-4, with D possibly called TRBD1 or TRBD2 (7 bases each). The source material was PBMCs or a T cell subset sorted from them (not recorded which). This receptor was identified in a man younger than 30 who had mild COVID-19 (a few samples of this study predate the infection). Cell type and time point are not known. CDR3 sequence (DNA): TGTGCCAGCAGCCCCCAGGGGGGGAGAAACATTCAGTACTTC. Protein product: CASSPQGGRNIQYF.